Following are 9 T cell receptor beta chains from one sample sequenced in a study of blood T cell repertoires in COVID-19. Assay: immunoSEQ multiplex PCR; the TCRdb copy retains only in-frame clones and omits some. The sample contains tens of thousands of clones, roughly 83% of which appear only once. The specimen was peripheral blood. All receptors derive from a man aged 45 to 65 with COVID-19, enrolled during active disease.

This chain uses TRBV6-4 with TRBJ2-3, with unresolved D. The V gene's germline CDR1 is MRHNA and CDR2 SNTAGT. This CDR3 has 13 amino acids. With 5 bases removed from V and 6 bases from J, the gap between germline ends came to 12 bases. In DNA form, the CDR3 reads TGTGCCAGCAGTATTTCCCCCGGGGATACGCAGTATTTT. It encodes CASSISPGDTQYF.

V gene TRBV30 combines with J gene TRBJ2-4; 7 bases fit TRBD1. This CDR3 has 13 amino acids. V lost 3 bases and J lost 5; bases outside the gene matches: 4. CDR1 and CDR2 (germline): GTSNPN, SVGIG (reference sequence). The CDR3 here is CAWSRDRENIQYF. For the CDR3, the DNA is TGTGCCTGGAGCCGGGACAGAGAAAACATTCAGTACTTC.

This rearrangement joins TRBV7-8 to TRBJ1-6; TRBD1 is a possible D gene (5 bases). Germline loops: CDR1 SGHVS, CDR2 FQNEAQ. The CDR3 extends over 15 amino acids. V lost 4 bases to trimming and J lost 7 bases, with 14 bases between them. The CDR3: CASSSQGLGNSPLHF. The CDR3 DNA is TGTGCCAGCAGCTCCCAGGGTCTGGGCAATTCACCCCTCCACTTT.

This clone occurred a few times. The chain couples TRBV3-1 (or the pseudogene TRBV3-2) to TRBJ1-3, with unresolved D. Germline CDR1 is LGHDT and CDR2 is YNNKEL (reference sequence). The CDR3 totals 14 residues. Trimming stripped 4 bases from V and 5 bases from J, with 12 bases between. CDR3 nucleotide sequence: TGTGCCAGCAGCCTTGACGGGTCTCGAAACACCATATATTTT. The encoded protein is CASSLDGSRNTIYF.

V and J are TRBV7-2 and TRBJ2-3; 7 bases match TRBD2. Looked up from germline, CDR1 is SGHTA and CDR2 is FQGNSA. J lost 7 bases, V lost 1 base, and 8 bases had no gene match. The CDR3 has 15 residues. The CDR3 loop is CASSLGAGAMNTQYF. The DNA for the CDR3 is TGTGCCAGCAGCTTAGGGGCGGGAGCTATGAATACGCAGTATTTT.

V is TRBV6-5 and J is TRBJ2-7, with TRBD2 matching over 10 bases. V dropped 6 bases and J dropped 2; count of bases not matched to a gene: 7. The CDR3 consists of 15 residues. Germline V gene sequence: CDR1 MNHEY, CDR2 SVGAGI. The CDR3 sequence: CASSRTSGDTYEQYF. In DNA form, the CDR3 reads TGTGCCAGCAGCCGAACTAGCGGGGATACCTACGAGCAGTACTTC.

The J gene is TRBJ2-2, the V gene TRBV7-6; the match to TRBD2 covers 12 bases. V was pared by 5 bases and J by 6 bases, with 7 bases of the junction left unmatched. Looked up from germline, CDR1 is SGHVS and CDR2 is FNYEAQ. This CDR3 is 16 amino acids long. This CDR3 is CASSPQTSGSAGELFF. DNA for the CDR3: TGTGCCAGCAGCCCGCAGACTAGCGGGAGTGCCGGGGAGCTGTTTTTT.

This clone is a singleton in its sample. The V gene is TRBV30, the J gene TRBJ1-4; 8 nucleotides agree with TRBD1. Germline CDR1 reads GTSNPN; CDR2 reads SVGIG (reference sequence). V lost 7 bases and J lost 7; bases outside the gene matches: 5. The CDR3 sequence is 12 residues long. The CDR3 sequence is CASRQGSEKLFF. CDR3 nucleotide sequence: TGTGCCTCACGACAGGGGAGTGAAAAACTGTTTTTT.

V is TRBV11-2 and J is TRBJ2-1, with a tentative D call TRBD2 (6 bases). V shed 3 bases and J shed 3 bases, with 6 bases lying between them. The CDR3 spans 13 residues. CDR1 is SGHAT, CDR2 FQNNGV, per germline. CDR3 bases: TGTGCCAGCAGCTTCGGGGGCTACAATGAGCAGTTCTTC. Protein product: CASSFGGYNEQFF.